This is a list of T cell receptor beta chains from one sample in a study of T cell responses to AZD1222 COVID-19 vaccine. Clones were sequenced by immunoSEQ multiplex PCR, and TCRdb holds only the in-frame ones, with some missing. The data show about 140,000 clones, with over 85% seen just once and 5% to 5.5% held by the top ten. Sequencing used peripheral blood, obtained on day 0 of AZD1222 vaccination. Receptor source: an adult in good health. Each CDR3 is given with its conserved first and last residue.

TRBV5-1	TRBJ2-7	14	CASSPSSGRSEQYF
TRBV30	TRBJ2-7	14	CAWSSGRLDYEQYF
TRBV18	TRBJ1-6	13	CASSRDRNSPLHF
TRBV28	TRBJ1-1	14	CASSTTGGVGEAFF
TRBV28	TRBJ2-5	15	CASSPWTGGVETQYF
TRBV15	TRBJ1-1	16	CATSPSRGGLNTEAFF
TRBV20-1	TRBJ2-2	12	CSASRNTGELFF
TRBV4-1	TRBJ1-1	13	CASSQTTTGEAFF
TRBV10-2	TRBJ2-3	16	CASSDPGLAGRDTQYF
TRBV5-1	TRBJ2-5	14	CASSGGGLEETQYF
TRBV18	TRBJ2-2	14	CASSPSQNTGELFF
TRBV5-4	TRBJ2-1	15	CASSEGGGRKNEQFF
TRBV6-4	TRBJ2-1	14	CASSDSGESNEQFF
TRBV3-1/TRBV3-2	TRBJ1-3	15	CASSQDTVSGNTIYF
TRBV11-2	TRBJ2-7	17	CASSLDGLEVRSYEQYF
TRBV10-3	TRBJ1-1	13	CAISARGNTEAFF
TRBV19	TRBJ2-1	14	CASSISLGDNEQFF
TRBV11-2	TRBJ2-7	14	CASRFRTGVYEQYF
TRBV12-3/TRBV12-4	TRBJ1-4	11	CASSFDSFLFF
TRBV18	TRBJ1-4	16	CASSPQVQGTNEKLFF
TRBV19	TRBJ1-5	13	CASSAGGAQPQHF
TRBV29-1	TRBJ1-3	14	CSVLEPGSGNTIYF
TRBV14	TRBJ2-7	14	CASSQATGAYEQYF
TRBV7-8	TRBJ1-1	12	CASSPQGTEAFF
TRBV10-2	TRBJ1-2	14	CASSESRQIYGYTF
TRBV5-1	TRBJ2-2	15	CASRRLAENTGELFF
TRBV18	TRBJ1-5	17	CASSPVIGGQGYQPQHF
TRBV25-1	TRBJ1-2	14	CASSGQGIEYGYTF
TRBV29-1	TRBJ2-7	13	CSVASAGNGEQYF
TRBV14	TRBJ1-1	14	CASSRDREGTEAFF
TRBV5-4	TRBJ2-7	14	CASSLWGTTYEQYF
TRBV12-3/TRBV12-4	TRBJ2-2	13	CASSRTFTGELFF
TRBV19	TRBJ2-7	15	CASSTGLARKYEQYF